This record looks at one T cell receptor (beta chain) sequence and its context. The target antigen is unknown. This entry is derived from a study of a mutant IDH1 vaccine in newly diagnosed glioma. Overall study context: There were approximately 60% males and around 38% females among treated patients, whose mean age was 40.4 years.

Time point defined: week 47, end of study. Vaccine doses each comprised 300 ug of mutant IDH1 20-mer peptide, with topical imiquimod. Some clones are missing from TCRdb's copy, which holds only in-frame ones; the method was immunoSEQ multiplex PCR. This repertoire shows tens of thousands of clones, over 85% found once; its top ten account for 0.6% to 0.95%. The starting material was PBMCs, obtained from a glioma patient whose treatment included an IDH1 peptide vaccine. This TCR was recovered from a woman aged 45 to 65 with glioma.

The CDR3 is CASSPRTVSTDTQYF. The CDR3 region has the DNA TGTGCCAGCAGTCCCCGGACGGTTAGCACAGATACGCAGTATTTT. The V gene is TRBV28, the J gene TRBJ2-3; D is unresolved. This CDR3 region has 15 residues. The V gene lost 5 bases and the J gene lost 0 bases, with 12 bases spanning the gap. The germline CDR1 and CDR2 sequences are MDHEN and SYDVKM.